One and the same sample provided the 13 T cell receptor beta chains below, sequenced in a study of CD8 T cells in Susac syndrome. RNA was extracted with the RNeasy kit, and a quantity of about 0.45 to 1 ug was reverse transcribed using random hexamers. In TCRdb, the immunoSEQ multiplex PCR reads were re-called with MiXCR into one record per CDR3 protein. In the table there are about 200,000 distinct CDR3 sequences, around 95% of which are singletons. The sequenced sample consisted of CD4+ T cells from PBMCs. The receptors come from a human donor in good health.

This clonotype has only one observation. The rearrangement uses TRBV20-1 and TRBJ2-4; tentative D call: TRBD2 (5 bases). V was clipped by 6 bases and J by 0 bases, with 9 bases between them. The CDR3 has 13 amino acids. The germline gives CDR1 DFQATT, CDR2 SNEGSKA (reference sequence). The CDR3 bases are TGCAGTGCCGTGGGAGTAGCCAAAAACATTCAGTACTTC. It yields the protein CSAVGVAKNIQYF.

Turning to this clonotype: Its ends do not fully match the called genes, so a read error is possible. This chain uses TRBV15 with TRBJ1-5; D may be TRBD1 (6 bases). CDR3 length: 16 amino acids. Germline CDR1 is LNHNV and CDR2 is YYDKDF (reference sequence). The CDR3 coding sequence is TGTGCCACCAGCGGAGAGGTAGGACAGCTAAATCAGCCCCAGCATTTT. This sequence encodes CATSGEVGQLNQPQHF. The full variable domain, in which reference TRBV15 and TRBJ1-5 provide the parts outside the CDR3, is DAMVIQNPRYQVTQFGKPVTLSCSQTLNHNVMYWYQQKSSQAPKLLFHYYDKDFNNEADTPDNFQSRRPNTSFCFLDIRSPGLGDTAMYLCATSGEVGQLNQPQHFGDGTRLSIL.

This sequence joins TRBV14 and TRBJ1-2; weak D call: TRBD1 (5 bases). The V gene lost 1 base and the J gene lost 8 bases, with 14 bases spanning the gap. CDR3 length: 14 amino acids. In germline, CDR1 is SGHDN, CDR2 FVKESK. CDR3 sequence: CASSQARQGGGYTF. The CDR3 coding sequence is TGTGCCAGCAGCCAAGCTCGGCAGGGTGGCGGCTACACCTTC.

The CDR3 reads CASGLVLPTSGYNEQFF. The CDR3 DNA reads TGTGCTAGTGGTTTGGTACTTCCAACTAGCGGCTACAATGAGCAGTTCTTC. The chain has TRBV12-5 and TRBJ2-1, with 8 bases matching TRBD2. The germline V gene encodes CDR1 LGHNT and CDR2 FRNRAP. This CDR3 contains 17 residues. Trimming cost V 0 bases and J 3 bases; bases outside gene matches: 7.

V usage is TRBV11-2 and J usage is TRBJ2-1; 10 bases align to TRBD2. Trimming cost V 3 bases and J 4 bases; bases outside gene matches: 3. This CDR3 spans 15 amino acids. Germline V CDR1 and CDR2: SGHAT, FQNNGV. CDR3 nucleotide sequence: TGTGCCAGCAGCTTGCTAGCGGGGGAATACAATGAGCAGTTCTTC. Amino acids: CASSLLAGEYNEQFF.

This rearrangement joins TRBV5-4 to TRBJ2-2; D possibly corresponds to TRBD2 (6 bases). The CDR3 runs 14 residues. Trimming took off 4 bases at V and 4 bases at J, with 11 bases between the two ends. Germline V gives CDR1 SGHNT, CDR2 YYREEE (reference sequence). As DNA, the CDR3 is TGTGCCAGCAGCCTGGGACTGGCCACCGGGGAGCTGTTTTTT. Translated, it gives CASSLGLATGELFF.

The chain recombines TRBV30 with TRBJ1-5; D is unclear. Between the trimmed V and J ends, which lost 0 bases and 7 bases, there was a span of 16 bases. The CDR3 totals 15 residues. Germline values: CDR1 GTSNPN, CDR2 SVGIG (reference sequence). The CDR3 nucleotides read TGTGCCTGGAGTGTACCGAGCCCGGGGTGGCAGCCCCAGCATTTT. Its translation is CAWSVPSPGWQPQHF.

This rearrangement joins TRBV6-6 to TRBJ2-7; the D call may be TRBD1 or TRBD2 (5 bases each). Trimming stripped 2 bases from V and 7 bases from J, with 18 bases between. CDR1 is MNHNY, CDR2 SVGAGI, per germline (reference sequence). This CDR3 is 15 amino acids long. Here the CDR3 reads CASSYGTGGLGEQYF. The CDR3 region has the DNA TGTGCCAGCAGTTACGGGACCGGCGGGTTGGGGGAGCAGTACTTC.

The chain is built from TRBV29-1 and TRBJ1-1, with TRBD1 identical over 9 bases. The CDR3 is 15 amino acids. CDR1 is SQVTM and CDR2 is ANQGSEA in the germline V gene. V lost 6 bases and J lost 2; bases outside the gene matches: 10. DNA of the CDR3: TGCAGCGTCAAATACCACAGGGGGCCCAACACTGAAGCTTTCTTT. Protein: CSVKYHRGPNTEAFF.

V is TRBV6-6 and J is TRBJ2-7; the match to TRBD2 covers 7 bases. V lost 5 bases, J lost 7 bases, and 5 bases stayed unmatched. The germline V gene has CDR1 MNHNY and CDR2 SVGAGI (reference sequence). This CDR3 comprises 12 residues. CDR3 amino acids: CASSQGGEEQYF. CDR3 nucleotides: TGTGCCAGCAGTCAGGGAGGGGAGGAGCAGTACTTC.

The chain is built from TRBV7-9 and TRBJ1-2, with D maybe TRBD1 (6 bases). From germline, CDR1 is SEHNR and CDR2 FQNEAQ (reference sequence). CDR3 length: 14 amino acids. Deletions cut 7 bases from V and 11 bases from J, with 23 bases between. The CDR3, as DNA: TGTGCCAGCACCTCCAGAGGGGGTTACCTCCCATACACCTTC. Encoded protein: CASTSRGGYLPYTF.

As for this clonotype: At one end, the junction sequence differs from germline, possibly due to a read error. V gene TRBV12-3 or TRBV12-4 combines with J gene TRBJ1-5; the D is unclear. The CDR3 covers 15 residues. Here the CDR3 reads CASSLMGLANRPQHF. In nucleotides, the CDR3 is TGTGCCAGCAGCCTGATGGGGTTGGCGAATCGGCCCCAGCATTTT.

The V call is TRBV30, the J call TRBJ1-4; no definite D call. This CDR3 has 12 residues. CDR1 and CDR2 from the germline V gene are GTSNPN and SVGIG (reference sequence). Trimming removed 5 bases at V and 5 bases at J, with 9 bases between. The CDR3 sequence: CAWQKLNEKLFF. The DNA for the CDR3 is TGTGCCTGGCAGAAGCTGAATGAAAAACTGTTTTTT.